These T cell receptor beta chains were read from a single sample in a study of shared T cell receptors in the human thymus. Generated by immunoSEQ multiplex PCR, the TCRdb table keeps only in-frame clones and is missing some. The top ten clones hold roughly 0.0086% of a sample with 500,000 to 850,000 clones, 80% to 90% of them seen once. This sample was also put to use in a study of human thymus T cells.

Specimen: thymocytes. These receptors originate from a boy under two years old with a congenital heart defect. The CDR3 runs from the conserved cysteine through the conserved F or W. The order of the fields is D gene, clone size, CDR3 length, V gene, J gene, CDR3 protein, CDR3 DNA. D genes are given only for firm matches. Rows give clone size only sometimes, using once, few, many, or a class for an expanded clone.

D: -; size: -; length: 16; V: TRBV6-5; J: TRBJ2-2; CDR3: CASSYLIKGEPGELFF; DNA: TGTGCCAGCAGTTACTTGATCAAGGGAGAACCCGGGGAGCTGTTTTTT
D: TRBD2; size: once; length: 17; V: TRBV4-3; J: TRBJ2-7; CDR3: CASSQVLSTSGPYEQYF; DNA: TGCGCCAGCAGCCAAGTTTTGTCGACTAGCGGGCCTTACGAGCAGTACTTC
D: -; size: -; length: 17; V: TRBV7-9; J: TRBJ1-2; CDR3: CASRRGIGGRGNYGYTF; DNA: TGTGCCAGCAGGAGGGGGATCGGGGGGCGCGGGAACTATGGCTACACCTTC
D: TRBD1; size: -; length: 16; V: TRBV5-1; J: TRBJ2-7; CDR3: CASSWGWTGGKSEQYF; DNA: TGCGCCAGCAGCTGGGGATGGACAGGTGGCAAGTCCGAGCAGTACTTC
D: TRBD1; size: -; length: 14; V: TRBV6-1; J: TRBJ1-6; CDR3: CANGQGTLNSPLHF; DNA: TGTGCCAACGGACAGGGAACATTGAATTCACCCCTCCACTTT
D: TRBD2; size: -; length: 18; V: TRBV28; J: TRBJ2-1; CDR3: CASSFLASSGSPNNEQFF; DNA: TGTGCCAGCAGTTTTCTCGCCTCTAGCGGGAGTCCCAACAATGAGCAGTTCTTC
D: -; size: -; length: 13; V: TRBV18; J: TRBJ2-5; CDR3: CASSPVRGETQYF; DNA: TGTGCCAGCTCACCAGTCAGGGGAGAGACCCAGTACTTC
D: TRBD1; size: -; length: 13; V: TRBV28; J: TRBJ1-2; CDR3: CASTWGQGIGYTF; DNA: TGTGCCAGCACCTGGGGACAGGGAATCGGCTACACCTTC
D: TRBD1; size: -; length: 16; V: TRBV4-1; J: TRBJ1-6; CDR3: CASSQLRDRLYSPLHF; DNA: TGCGCCAGCAGCCAACTGCGGGACAGGTTGTATTCACCCCTCCACTTT
D: TRBD2; size: once; length: 18; V: TRBV4-1; J: TRBJ2-3; CDR3: CASSQEERDGGAADTQYF; DNA: TGCGCCAGCAGCCAAGAGGAACGTGACGGGGGGGCAGCAGATACGCAGTATTTT
D: -; size: -; length: 15; V: TRBV27; J: TRBJ2-2; CDR3: CASSSGFKNTGELFF; DNA: TGTGCCAGCAGTAGCGGTTTTAAGAACACCGGGGAGCTGTTTTTT
D: -; size: -; length: 19; V: TRBV28; J: TRBJ2-4; CDR3: CASSHIPAPTVLAKNIQYF; DNA: TGTGCCAGCAGCCATATTCCGGCCCCGACAGTTCTAGCCAAAAACATTCAGTACTTC
D: -; size: -; length: 13; V: TRBV4-3; J: TRBJ2-3; CDR3: CASSHEPPDTQYF; DNA: TGCGCCAGCAGCCACGAGCCCCCAGATACGCAGTATTTT
D: -; size: once; length: 13; V: TRBV5-1; J: TRBJ1-1; CDR3: CASGPGGNTEAFF; DNA: TGCGCCAGCGGTCCCGGGGGGAACACTGAAGCTTTCTTT
D: -; size: -; length: 13; V: TRBV6-4; J: TRBJ2-1; CDR3: CASSPGLRGEQFF; DNA: TGTGCCAGCAGTCCGGGACTCCGGGGTGAGCAGTTCTTC
D: TRBD1; size: -; length: 15; V: TRBV2; J: TRBJ2-2; CDR3: CASNGTGDGTGELFF; DNA: TGTGCCAGCAACGGGACAGGGGACGGCACCGGGGAGCTGTTTTTT
D: TRBD2; size: few; length: 17; V: TRBV23-1; J: TRBJ2-7; CDR3: CASSQYRSGGRSYEQYF; DNA: TGCGCCAGCAGTCAATACCGGTCGGGGGGGCGATCCTACGAGCAGTACTTC
D: -; size: -; length: 14; V: TRBV6-5; J: TRBJ1-6; CDR3: CASSYSTYNSPLHF; DNA: TGTGCCAGCAGTTACTCGACATATAATTCACCCCTCCACTTT
D: -; size: -; length: 19; V: TRBV5-1; J: TRBJ2-4; CDR3: CASSPGRAGDISGKNIQYF; DNA: TGCGCCAGCAGCCCTGGTCGGGCAGGGGATATTTCTGGCAAAAACATTCAGTACTTC
D: TRBD2; size: -; length: 16; V: TRBV5-1; J: TRBJ2-3; CDR3: CASSLASGPSTDTQYF; DNA: TGCGCCAGCAGCTTGGCTAGCGGCCCTAGCACAGATACGCAGTATTTT
D: TRBD1; size: -; length: 16; V: TRBV6-1; J: TRBJ1-3; CDR3: CASSATGGNPGNTIYF; DNA: TGTGCCAGCAGTGCCACAGGGGGCAACCCTGGAAACACCATATATTTT
D: TRBD1; size: once; length: 15; V: TRBV27; J: TRBJ1-5; CDR3: CASSITGGRRQPQHF; DNA: TGTGCCAGCAGTATAACAGGGGGAAGACGTCAGCCCCAGCATTTT
D: TRBD1; size: -; length: 12; V: TRBV27; J: TRBJ2-5; CDR3: CASRPTPDRSYF; DNA: TGTGCCAGCAGGCCGACCCCGGACAGGTCCTACTTC